The TCR beta chain under discussion was sequenced for a study of Graves' ophthalmopathy and Graves' hyperthyroidism. General observations from the study: Among thyroid clonotypes expanded above 0.001 frequency, most also appeared in blood.

The V and J ends lost 5 bases and 2 bases respectively, with 6 bases between them. The CDR3 loop spans 12 amino acids. Per germline, CDR1 ENHRY and CDR2 SYGVKD. This clonotype has at least ten counts. The antigen remains unidentified. The TCR beta CDR3 regions underwent amplification from RNA transcripts. Amplification began with first-round RT-PCR using HTBI primers, then second-round multiplex PCR was performed. Each CDR3 protein gets one entry after TCRdb re-called the multiplex PCR reads with MiXCR. The data contain 500,000 to 800,000 distinct CDR3 sequences, just over 40% of them singletons. V and J are TRBV10-3 and TRBJ1-2; D remains unclear. The clonotype was recovered from an adult man with Graves' ophthalmopathy. The sample was peripheral blood. In nucleotides, the CDR3 is TGTGCCATCAGTAGGGAAAACTATGGCTACACCTTC. This codes for CAISRENYGYTF.